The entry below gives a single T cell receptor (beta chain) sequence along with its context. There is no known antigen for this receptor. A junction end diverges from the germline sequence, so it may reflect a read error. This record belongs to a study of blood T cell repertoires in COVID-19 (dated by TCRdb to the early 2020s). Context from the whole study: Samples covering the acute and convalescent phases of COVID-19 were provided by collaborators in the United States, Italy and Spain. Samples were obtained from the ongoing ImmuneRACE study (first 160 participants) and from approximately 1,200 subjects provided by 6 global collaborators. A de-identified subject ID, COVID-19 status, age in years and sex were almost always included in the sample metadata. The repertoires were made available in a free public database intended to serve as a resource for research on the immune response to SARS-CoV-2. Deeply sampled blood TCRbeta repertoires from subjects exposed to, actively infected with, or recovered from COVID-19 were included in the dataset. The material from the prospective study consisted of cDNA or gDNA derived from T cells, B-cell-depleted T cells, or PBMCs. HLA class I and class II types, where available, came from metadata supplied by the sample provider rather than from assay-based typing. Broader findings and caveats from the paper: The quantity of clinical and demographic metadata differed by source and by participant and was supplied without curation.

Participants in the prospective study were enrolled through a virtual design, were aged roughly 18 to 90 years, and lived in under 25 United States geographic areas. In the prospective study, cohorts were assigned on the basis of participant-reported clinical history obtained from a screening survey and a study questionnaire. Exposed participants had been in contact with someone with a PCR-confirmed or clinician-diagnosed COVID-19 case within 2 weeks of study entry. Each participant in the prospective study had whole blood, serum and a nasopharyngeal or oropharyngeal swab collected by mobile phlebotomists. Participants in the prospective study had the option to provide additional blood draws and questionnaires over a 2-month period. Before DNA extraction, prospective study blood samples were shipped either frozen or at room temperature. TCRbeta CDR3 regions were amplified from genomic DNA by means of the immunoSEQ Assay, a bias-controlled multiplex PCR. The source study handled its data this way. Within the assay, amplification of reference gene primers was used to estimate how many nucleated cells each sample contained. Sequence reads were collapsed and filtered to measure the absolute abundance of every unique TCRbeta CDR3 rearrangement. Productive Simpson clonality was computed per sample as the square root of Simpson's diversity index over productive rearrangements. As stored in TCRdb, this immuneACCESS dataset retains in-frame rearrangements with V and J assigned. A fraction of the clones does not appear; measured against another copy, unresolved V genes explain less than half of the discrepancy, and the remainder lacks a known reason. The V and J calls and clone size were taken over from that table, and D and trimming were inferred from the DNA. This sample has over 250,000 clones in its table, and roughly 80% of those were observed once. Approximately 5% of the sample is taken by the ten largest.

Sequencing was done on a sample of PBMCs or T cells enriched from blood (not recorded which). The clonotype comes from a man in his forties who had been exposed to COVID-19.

The CDR3 region reads CASSLTDRCYQPQHF. The nucleotide sequence is given as TGTGCCAGCAGCCTAACTGACAGGTGTTATCAGCCCCAGCATTTT. This sequence uses TRBV7-3 and TRBJ1-5, with TRBD1 as a weak D call on 6 bases. The germline V gene supplies CDR1 SGHTA and CDR2 FQGTGA. The CDR3 measures 15 amino acids from cysteine to phenylalanine. Only the CDR3 DNA stays, 45 bases, in frame from base 1.